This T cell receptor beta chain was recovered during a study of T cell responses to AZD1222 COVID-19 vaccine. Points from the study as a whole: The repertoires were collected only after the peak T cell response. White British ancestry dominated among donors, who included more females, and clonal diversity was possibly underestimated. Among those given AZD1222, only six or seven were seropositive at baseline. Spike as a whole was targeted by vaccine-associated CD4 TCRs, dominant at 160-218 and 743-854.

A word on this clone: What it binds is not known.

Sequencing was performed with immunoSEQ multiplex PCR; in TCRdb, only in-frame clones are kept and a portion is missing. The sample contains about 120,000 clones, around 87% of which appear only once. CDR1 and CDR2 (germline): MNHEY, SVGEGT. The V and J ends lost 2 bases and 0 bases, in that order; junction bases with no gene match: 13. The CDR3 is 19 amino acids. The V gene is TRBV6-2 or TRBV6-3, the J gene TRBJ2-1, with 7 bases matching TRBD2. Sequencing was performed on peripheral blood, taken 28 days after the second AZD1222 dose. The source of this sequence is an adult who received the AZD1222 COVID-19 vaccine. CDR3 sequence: CASSYPLERGGSSYNEQFF. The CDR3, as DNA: TGTGCCAGCAGTTACCCATTAGAGCGGGGAGGGAGCTCCTACAATGAGCAGTTCTTC.